This TCR beta chain was retrieved from a study of blood T cell repertoires in COVID-19. Study as a whole: COVID-19 samples collected from the United States, Italy and Spain covered acute and convalescent phases.

Method: immunoSEQ multiplex PCR; TCRdb's copy keeps in-frame clones and lacks some. The sample includes more than 95,000 clones, about 90% of them seen just once. The TCR comes from a woman aged 55-69 years with acute or convalescent COVID-19. The specimen was peripheral blood.

The CDR3 loop is CASRSLAGVLNEQFF. The CDR3 DNA follows: TGTGCCAGCAGAAGCTTAGCGGGAGTGCTCAATGAGCAGTTCTTC. The chain couples TRBV6-5 to TRBJ2-1, with 9 positions matching TRBD2. CDR3 length: 15 residues. In germline, CDR1 is MNHEY, CDR2 SVGAGI. V lost 6 bases, J lost 6 bases, and 9 bases stayed unmatched.